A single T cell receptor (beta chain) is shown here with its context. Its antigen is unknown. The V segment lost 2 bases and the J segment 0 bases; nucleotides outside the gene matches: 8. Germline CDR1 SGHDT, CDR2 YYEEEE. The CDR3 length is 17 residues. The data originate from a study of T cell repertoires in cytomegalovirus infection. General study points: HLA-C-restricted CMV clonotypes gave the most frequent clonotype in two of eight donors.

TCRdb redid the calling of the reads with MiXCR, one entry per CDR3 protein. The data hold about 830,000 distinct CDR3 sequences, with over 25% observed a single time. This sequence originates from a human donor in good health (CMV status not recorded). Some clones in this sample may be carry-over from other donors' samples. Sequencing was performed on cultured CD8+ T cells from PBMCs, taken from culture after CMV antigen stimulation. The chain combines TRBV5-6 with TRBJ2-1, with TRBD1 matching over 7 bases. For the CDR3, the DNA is TGTGCCAGCAGCTTATCCAGGGGGATTGGCTCCTACAATGAGCAGTTCTTC. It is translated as CASSLSRGIGSYNEQFF. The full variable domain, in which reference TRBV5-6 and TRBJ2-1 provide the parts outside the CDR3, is DAGVTQSPTHLIKTRGQQVTLRCSPKSGHDTVSWYQQALGQGPQFIFQYYEEEERQRGNFPDRFSGHQFPNYSSELNVNALLLGDSALYLCASSLSRGIGSYNEQFFGPGTRLTVL.